This T cell receptor beta chain was captured by sequencing in a study of shared clonotypes between healthy human individuals. Study results and caveats: Despite large depth, sorted-subset datasets appeared incompletely sequenced.

In the naive CD8 group, cells lacked CD45RO and were positively selected for CCR7, so terminally differentiated effector memory CD45RA+ cells were left out. Looked up from germline, CDR1 is MRHNA and CDR2 is SNTAGT. The V gene lost 4 bases and the J gene lost 3 bases, with 13 bases spanning the gap. This CDR3 has 14 amino acids. Of note for this clone: Its antigen remains unknown.

Profiling relied on immunoSEQ multiplex PCR, and the TCRdb table lists in-frame clones only, not all of them. The data contain under 850,000 clones, almost 95% of them singletons. The rearrangement links TRBV6-4 to TRBJ2-7, with D possibly TRBD1 on 7 matching bases. The clonotype comes from a man aged 30 to 45 in good health. Sequencing was done on a sample of naive CD8+ T cells sorted from blood. The CDR3 region is CASSVFQGGYEQYF. In nucleotides, the CDR3 is TGTGCCAGCAGTGTTTTTCAGGGGGGCTACGAGCAGTACTTC.